This T cell receptor (beta chain) is drawn from a study of OX40 agonist ivuxolimab in advanced cancers. Study background: While on treatment, patients had intravenous ivuxolimab at 0.01 to 10 mg/kg every 2 weeks. Anti-PD-1, anti-PD-L1 or anti-CTLA-4 therapy given earlier was allowed, and 40% had some. Study conclusions and caveats: Relative to CD4+ cells, CD8+ T cells on average had more expanded clones.

The data were produced by immunoSEQ multiplex PCR, yet TCRdb's version contains in-frame clones alone and is incomplete. The table shows over 35,000 clones, with roughly 91% occurring only once. CDR1 is SGHRS and CDR2 is YFSETQ in the germline V gene. The CDR3 is made up of 14 amino acids. The germline V and J ends were trimmed by 0 bases and 9 bases, with 13 bases remaining between them. With respect to this clone: Its antigen is unknown.

The chain links TRBV5-1 to TRBJ2-1, with D possibly matching TRBD2 (5 bases). Sequenced here: CD4+ or CD8+ T cells sorted from blood, sampled in a trial of the OX40 agonist ivuxolimab. This sequence originates from an adult with an advanced solid tumor such as melanoma, head and neck, liver or kidney cancer. The CDR3 DNA is TGCGCCAGCAGCTTGGGACTAATAGGATCTGAGCAGTTCTTC. Its translation is CASSLGLIGSEQFF. The variable domain in full, completed from reference TRBV5-1 and TRBJ2-1, reads KAGVTQTPRYLIKTRGQQVTLSCSPISGHRSVSWYQQTPGQGLQFLFEYFSETQRNKGNFPGRFSGRQFSNSRSEMNVSTLELGDSALYLCASSLGLIGSEQFFGPGTRLTVL.